This TCR beta chain was found in a study of shared clonotypes between healthy human individuals. Overall study findings and caveats: Relative to clonotypes present in all four donors, those not shared had lower generation probabilities.

The material for each subset, its genomic DNA, was split evenly across several immunoSEQ plates. Method: immunoSEQ multiplex PCR; TCRdb's copy keeps in-frame clones and lacks some. The sample includes approximately 2,000,000 clones, roughly 95% seen only once; the top ten take approximately 1.7%. Comment on this clone: Its antigen is still unknown.

Naivety among CD8 cells was defined by CD45RO negativity and positive CCR7 selection, thereby excluding terminally differentiated effector memory CD45RA+ cells. Adult donors, all healthy and HIV-negative, had no recent acute infections or vaccinations. Source material: naive CD8+ T cells from PBMCs. The source is a man younger than 35 in good health. Some clones in this sample may be carry-over from other donors' samples.

This chain's CDR3 is CASSVEVGAGTDTQYF. In nucleotides, the CDR3 is TGTGCCAGCAGCGTAGAAGTGGGGGCCGGAACAGATACGCAGTATTTT. V is TRBV9 and J is TRBJ2-3; maybe TRBD1 (6 bases). V was trimmed by 0 bases and J by 3 bases, leaving 14 bases between them. Germline V gene sequence: CDR1 SGDLS, CDR2 YYNGEE. The CDR3 runs to 16 residues.